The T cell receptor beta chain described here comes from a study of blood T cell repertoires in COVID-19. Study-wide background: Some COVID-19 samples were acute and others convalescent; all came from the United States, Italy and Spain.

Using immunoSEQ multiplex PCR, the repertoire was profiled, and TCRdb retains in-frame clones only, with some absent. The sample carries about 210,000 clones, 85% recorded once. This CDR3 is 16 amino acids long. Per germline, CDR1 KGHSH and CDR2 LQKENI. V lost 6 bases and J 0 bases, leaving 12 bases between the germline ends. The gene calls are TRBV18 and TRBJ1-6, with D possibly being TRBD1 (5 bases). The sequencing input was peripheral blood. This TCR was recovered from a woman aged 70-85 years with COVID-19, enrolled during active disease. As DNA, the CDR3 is TGTGCCAGCTCTCTCAGGGATAACTCCTATAATTCACCCCTCCACTTT. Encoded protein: CASSLRDNSYNSPLHF.